This T cell receptor (beta chain) comes out of a study of cytomegalovirus exposure and HLA in healthy donors. Study-wide results and caveats: Investigators reported 164 TCR beta chains as tied to cytomegalovirus. Rare sequences made up most TCRs, while some public TCRs were found in many donors. CMV antigen specificity of three CMV-associated chains was confirmed in vitro.

Concerning this clone itself: Its antigen is unknown.

Germline V gives CDR1 SGHTA, CDR2 FQGNSA. V lost 0 bases and J lost 2, with 11 bases in between. The CDR3 has 15 amino acids. Method: immunoSEQ multiplex PCR; TCRdb's copy keeps in-frame clones and lacks some. The sample holds about 140,000 clones; approximately 84% are singletons and the top ten take more than 1.4%. J is TRBJ2-7 and V is TRBV7-2; D is perhaps TRBD1 (6 bases). The sequence derives from a woman aged 25 to 39 in good health and CMV-seronegative. The sequenced material came from PBMCs. In DNA, the CDR3 is TGTGCCAGCAGCTTAGCGGGGGCCGTAACCTACGAGCAGTACTTC. It is translated as CASSLAGAVTYEQYF.